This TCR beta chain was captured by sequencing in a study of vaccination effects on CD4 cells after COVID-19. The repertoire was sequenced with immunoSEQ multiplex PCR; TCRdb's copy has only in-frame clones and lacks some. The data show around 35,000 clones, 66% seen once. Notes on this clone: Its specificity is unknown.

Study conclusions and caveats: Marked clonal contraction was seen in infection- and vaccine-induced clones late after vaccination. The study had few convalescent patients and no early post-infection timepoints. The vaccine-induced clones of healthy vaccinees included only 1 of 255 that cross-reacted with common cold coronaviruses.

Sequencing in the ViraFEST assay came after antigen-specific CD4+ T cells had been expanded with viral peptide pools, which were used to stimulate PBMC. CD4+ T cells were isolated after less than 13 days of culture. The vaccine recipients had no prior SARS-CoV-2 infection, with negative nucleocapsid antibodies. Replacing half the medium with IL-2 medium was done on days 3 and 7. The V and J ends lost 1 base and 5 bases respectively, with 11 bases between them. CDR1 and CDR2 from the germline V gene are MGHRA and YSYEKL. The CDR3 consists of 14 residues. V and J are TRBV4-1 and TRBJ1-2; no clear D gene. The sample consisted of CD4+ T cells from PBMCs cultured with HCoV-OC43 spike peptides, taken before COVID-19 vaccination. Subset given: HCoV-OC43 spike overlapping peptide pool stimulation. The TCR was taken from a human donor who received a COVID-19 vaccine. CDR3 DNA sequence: TGCGCCAGCAGCCAAGCGGAACACCTATATGGCTACACCTTC. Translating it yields CASSQAEHLYGYTF.